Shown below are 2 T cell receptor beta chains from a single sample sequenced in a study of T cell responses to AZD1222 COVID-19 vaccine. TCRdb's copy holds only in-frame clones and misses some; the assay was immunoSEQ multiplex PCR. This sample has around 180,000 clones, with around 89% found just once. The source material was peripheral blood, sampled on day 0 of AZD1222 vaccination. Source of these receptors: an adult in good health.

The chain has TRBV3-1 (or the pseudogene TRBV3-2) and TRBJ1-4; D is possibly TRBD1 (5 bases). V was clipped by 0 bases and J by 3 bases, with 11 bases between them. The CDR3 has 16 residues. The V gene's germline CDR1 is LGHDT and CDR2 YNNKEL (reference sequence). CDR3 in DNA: TGTGCCAGCAGCCAAGACGTCGGGGGTCCTAATGAAAAACTGTTTTTT. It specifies CASSQDVGGPNEKLFF.

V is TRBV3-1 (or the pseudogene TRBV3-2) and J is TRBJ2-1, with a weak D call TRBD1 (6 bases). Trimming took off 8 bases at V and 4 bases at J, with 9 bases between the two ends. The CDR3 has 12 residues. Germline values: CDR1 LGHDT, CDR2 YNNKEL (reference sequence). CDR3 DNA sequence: TGTGCCAGCCAGCAGGGGTACAATGAGCAGTTCTTC. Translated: CASQQGYNEQFF.